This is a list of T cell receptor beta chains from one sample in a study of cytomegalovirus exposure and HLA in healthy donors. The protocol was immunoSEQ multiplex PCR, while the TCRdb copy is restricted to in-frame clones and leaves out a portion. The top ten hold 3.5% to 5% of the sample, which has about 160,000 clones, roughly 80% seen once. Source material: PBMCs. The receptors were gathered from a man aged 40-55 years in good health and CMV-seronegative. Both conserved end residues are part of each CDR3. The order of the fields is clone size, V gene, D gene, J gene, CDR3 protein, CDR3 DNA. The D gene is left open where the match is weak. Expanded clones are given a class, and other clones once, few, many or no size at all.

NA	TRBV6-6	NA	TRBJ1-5	CASSYARGNQPQHF	TGTGCCAGCAGTTACGCCCGGGGCAATCAGCCCCAGCATTTT
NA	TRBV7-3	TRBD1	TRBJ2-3	CASSLTGTGFTDTQYF	TGTGCCAGCAGCTTAACCGGGACAGGGTTCACAGATACGCAGTATTTT
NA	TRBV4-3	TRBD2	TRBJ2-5	CASSQGGTSGEETQYF	TGCGCCAGCAGCCAAGGTGGGACTAGCGGGGAAGAGACCCAGTACTTC
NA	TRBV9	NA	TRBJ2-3	CASSGGAAAYTQYF	TGTGCCAGTTCTGGGGGGGCGGCGGCTTATACGCAGTATTTT
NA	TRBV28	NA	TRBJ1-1	CASTSRGLTEAFF	TGTGCCAGCACCTCCAGGGGATTGACTGAAGCTTTCTTT
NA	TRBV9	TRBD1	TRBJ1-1	CASSPRGGGGTEAFF	TGTGCCAGCAGCCCGAGAGGAGGGGGCGGGACTGAAGCTTTCTTT
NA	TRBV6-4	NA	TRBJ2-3	CASSQERGTDTQYF	TGTGCCAGCAGTCAGGAGCGGGGCACAGATACGCAGTATTTT
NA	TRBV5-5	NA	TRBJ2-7	CASSLVEGSYEQYF	TGTGCCAGCAGCTTGGTGGAGGGTTCCTACGAGCAGTACTTC
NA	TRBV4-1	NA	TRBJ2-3	CASSQLTGADTQYF	TGCGCCAGCAGCCAACTGACGGGAGCAGATACGCAGTATTTT
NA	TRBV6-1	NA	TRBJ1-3	CASSDPGAGNTIYF	TGTGCCAGCAGTGATCCAGGGGCGGGAAACACCATATATTTT
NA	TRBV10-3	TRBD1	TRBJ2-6	CAISGTADSGANVLTF	TGTGCCATCAGCGGGACAGCAGACTCTGGGGCCAACGTCCTGACTTTC
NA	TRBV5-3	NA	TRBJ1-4	CARRGTPGRDEKLFF	TGTGCCAGAAGAGGGACACCCGGGAGGGATGAAAAACTGTTTTTT
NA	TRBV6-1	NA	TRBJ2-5	CVSSARGSKGGTQYF	TGTGTCAGCAGCGCCCGGGGGTCGAAAGGCGGGACCCAGTACTTC
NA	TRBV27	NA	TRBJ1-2	CASRPTGHYGYTF	TGTGCCAGCCGCCCCACAGGGCACTATGGCTACACCTTC
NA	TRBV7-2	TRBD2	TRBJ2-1	CASSLRTSGGGEQFF	TGTGCCAGCAGCTTAAGGACTAGCGGGGGGGGTGAGCAGTTCTTC
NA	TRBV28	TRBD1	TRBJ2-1	CASSLGDSPYNEQFF	TGTGCCAGCAGTTTAGGGGACAGCCCCTACAATGAGCAGTTCTTC
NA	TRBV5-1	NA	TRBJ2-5	CASSPPGETQYF	TGCGCCAGCAGCCCACCGGGAGAGACCCAGTACTTC
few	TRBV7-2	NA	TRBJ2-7	CASSLLREYEQYF	TGTGCCAGCAGCTTGTTGCGGGAATACGAGCAGTACTTC
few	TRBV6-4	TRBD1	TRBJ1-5	CASSDTGGGQPQHF	TGTGCCAGCAGTGACACAGGGGGCGGTCAGCCCCAGCATTTT
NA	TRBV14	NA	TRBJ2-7	CASPTGDSYEQYF	TGTGCCAGCCCAACCGGAGATTCCTACGAGCAGTACTTC
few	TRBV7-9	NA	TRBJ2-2	CSSSLAGANTGELFF	TGTTCCAGCAGCTTAGCCGGGGCGAACACCGGGGAGCTGTTTTTT
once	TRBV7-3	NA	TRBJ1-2	CASSLSPGNYGYTF	TGTGCCAGCAGCTTATCCCCAGGGAACTATGGCTACACCTTC
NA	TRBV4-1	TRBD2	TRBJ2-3	CASSQDRISGEIDTQYF	TGCGCCAGCAGCCAAGATCGGATTAGCGGGGAGATAGATACGCAGTATTTT
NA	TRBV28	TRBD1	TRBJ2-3	CASSLGTGSLTDTQYF	TGTGCCAGCAGTTTGGGGACAGGGTCCCTCACAGATACGCAGTATTTT